This paragraph reports one T cell receptor (beta chain). This entry belongs to a study of blood T cell repertoires in COVID-19. Across the whole study: Researchers got acute and convalescent COVID-19 samples from the United States, Italy and Spain.

Only in-frame clones appear in the TCRdb table, and some are missing; sequencing was by immunoSEQ multiplex PCR. The repertoire has 120,000 to 150,000 clones, 84% of them found once; the top ten carry under 7%. Exposed enrollees had met someone with a PCR-confirmed or clinician-diagnosed COVID-19 case at some point within the 2 weeks before study entry. CDR1 SGHRS and CDR2 YFSETQ come from the germline V gene. This CDR3 has 16 residues. Trimming at V came to 4 bases and at J to 1 base, leaving 9 bases not matched to a gene. This sequence joins TRBV5-1 and TRBJ2-3, with 7 bases identical to TRBD2. Sequencing was carried out using PBMCs or T cells enriched from blood (not recorded which). This TCR came from a woman aged 50 to 65 who had been exposed to COVID-19. The CDR3 nucleotides read TGCGCCAGCAGCGAATCCAAGCGGGACCGCACAGATACGCAGTATTTT. Translation: CASSESKRDRTDTQYF.